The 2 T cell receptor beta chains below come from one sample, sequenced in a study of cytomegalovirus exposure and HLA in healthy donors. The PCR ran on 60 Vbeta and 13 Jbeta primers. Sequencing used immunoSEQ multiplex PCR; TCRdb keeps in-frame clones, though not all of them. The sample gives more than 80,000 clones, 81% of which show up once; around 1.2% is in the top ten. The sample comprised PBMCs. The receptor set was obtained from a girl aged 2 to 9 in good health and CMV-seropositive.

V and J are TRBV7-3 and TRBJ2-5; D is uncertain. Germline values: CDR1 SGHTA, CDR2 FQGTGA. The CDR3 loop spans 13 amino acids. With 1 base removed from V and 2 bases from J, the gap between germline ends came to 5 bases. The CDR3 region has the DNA TGTGCCAGCAGCTTAATACTTCAAGAGACCCAGTACTTC. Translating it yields CASSLILQETQYF.

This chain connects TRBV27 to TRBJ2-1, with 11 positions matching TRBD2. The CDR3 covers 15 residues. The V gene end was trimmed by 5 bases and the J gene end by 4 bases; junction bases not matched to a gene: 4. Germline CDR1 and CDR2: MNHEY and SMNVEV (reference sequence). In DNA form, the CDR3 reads TGTGCCAGCAGTCCGGGGACTAGCGGATACAATGAGCAGTTCTTC. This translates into CASSPGTSGYNEQFF.